These T cell receptor beta chains were read from a single sample in a study of Ad26.COV2.S vaccination and SARS-CoV-2 variants. Repertoires were generated with immunoSEQ multiplex PCR, while TCRdb's copy carries only in-frame clones and drops some. Altogether approximately 250,000 clones are present, roughly nine tenths being singletons, with the ten largest covering about 2.7%. This specimen consisted of peripheral blood, obtained in a trial of Ad26.COV2.S vaccine versus placebo. All receptors derive from a person between 18 and 65 years old who received the Ad26.COV2.S COVID-19 vaccine or a placebo. The conserved cysteine and the conserved F or W are not part of the CDR3 here. A D gene is named only where the DNA matches it firmly.

v_gene	d_gene	CDR3aa
TRBV6-2/TRBV6-3	-	ASSRPGQFMNTEAF
TRBV7-2	TRBD2	ASSLAGGRADTQY
TRBV12-5	TRBD1	ASGPGTGGGQPQH
TRBV4-3	-	ASSQDERGNQPQH
TRBV11-2	-	ASSSGPGESNYGYT
TRBV11-3	-	ASSLRSTGELF
TRBV6-5	-	ASSSTGLGETQY
TRBV7-9	TRBD2	ASSLVAGGALNEQF
TRBV19	-	ASSYYPRTDTQY
TRBV30	-	AWHTGTSGNTQY
TRBV7-3	-	ASSLRQGGGETQY
TRBV5-1	-	ASSPSLSGGGTGELF
TRBV7-9	TRBD2	ASSPKGSGMENEQF
TRBV29-1	-	SALPGWGGSETQY
TRBV5-1	-	ASSLSGYTEAF
TRBV10-2	TRBD2	ASGGRGRGSYNEQF
TRBV2	TRBD1	ASRIQGAYYGYT
TRBV19	-	ASSIDAQANSPLH
TRBV30	TRBD1	AWSVGQGMY
TRBV15	TRBD2	ATSTPQGSGWGTDTQY
TRBV5-1	-	ASTLNMNTEAF
TRBV6-2/TRBV6-3	TRBD1	ASSPLGQGSTEQY
TRBV4-1	-	ASSQDGLGNQPQH
TRBV6-2/TRBV6-3	TRBD1	ASSRGQGGTEAF
TRBV27	-	ASSTRGGTEAF
TRBV6-5	TRBD1	ASSSPQGARTEAF
TRBV18	TRBD2	ASSPLTSGRAINEQF
TRBV5-4	-	ASSLGVTRDAEKLF
TRBV30	-	AWHPISQWPGIGNTEAF
TRBV6-1	TRBD1	ASSRAGGKNIQY
TRBV6-1	-	ASSEAAQINQPQH
TRBV4-2	TRBD2	ASSQRGGLAAKNIQY
TRBV27	TRBD1	ASSLWGQVITGELF
TRBV11-2	-	ASSLAQGNSPLH
TRBV12-3/TRBV12-4	-	ASSPEGQVQF
TRBV5-1	-	ASSEQGRGNQPQH
TRBV6-4	-	ASSDDASGANVLT
TRBV30	-	AWSVDSLWQATV
TRBV19	TRBD1	ASSRDRVGTGELF
TRBV7-3	-	ASSSDRTGELF
TRBV4-3	-	ASSPFSATDTQY
TRBV3-1/TRBV3-2	-	ASSSDKYTEAF
TRBV6-2/TRBV6-3	TRBD1	ASSRVGGTGNSNQPQH
TRBV4-1	-	ASSPIPGEKLF
TRBV5-4	-	ASSFGQNGYT
TRBV7-9	TRBD1	ASSSWTGGASGEQF